This T cell receptor beta chain appears in the sequencing data of a study of cytotoxic CD8 clonotypes in ibrutinib-treated CLL. Overall study findings and caveats: Sustained-remission and progressing patients' sampling times differed. While tracking circulating CD8+ T-cell counts, baseline clonality exceeded that of age-matched healthy donors. At progression, clonality fell back toward baseline after rising at ibrutinib response.

TCRdb keeps only in-frame clones here, not all; method: immunoSEQ multiplex PCR. The sample shows approximately 45,000 clones, 60% to 75% of them seen only once. V was clipped by 5 bases and J by 2 bases, with 19 bases between them. CDR1 is SGHVS, CDR2 FQNEAQ, per germline. CDR3 length equals 17 residues. With respect to this clone: What it binds is unknown.

This TCR derives from a human donor with chronic lymphocytic leukemia. V is TRBV7-8 and J is TRBJ1-5; D gene unclear. The material sequenced was PBMCs, taken after 12 months of ibrutinib treatment. CDR3 sequence (DNA): TGTGCCAGCAGCCTACGACCCAGGACTTTGGGCAATCAGCCCCAGCATTTT. Its translation: CASSLRPRTLGNQPQHF.